The rows below give T cell receptor beta chains drawn from one sample of a study of T cells expressing NK-cell markers. TCRdb re-called the 5' RACE reads; one entry per CDR3 protein, DNA not given. The sample data list over 200,000 distinct CDR3 sequences. The material sequenced was blood T cells: a sorted CD56 or NKG2C T cell subset, CD4+ or CD8+ T cells, or bulk PBMC T cells (not recorded which). All receptors come from a man younger than 35 in good health. The CDR3 runs from the conserved cysteine through the conserved F or W. Fields, in order: V gene, J gene, CDR3 protein.

TRBV28	TRBJ1-2	CASSPAGRDGYTF
TRBV10-3	TRBJ1-2	CAIGGQGQYGYTF
TRBV5-1	TRBJ2-3	CASSRRSGVAGFTDTQYF
TRBV6-2/TRBV6-3	TRBJ2-1	CASSSSGRVYNEQFF
TRBV5-1	TRBJ2-1	CASSLERLAGPNEQFF
TRBV12-3/TRBV12-4	TRBJ1-5	CASNLWGRGSNQPQHF
TRBV29-1	TRBJ2-1	CSVGHAYNEQFF
TRBV6-2/TRBV6-3	TRBJ2-3	CASRTPGLEYSQYF
TRBV11-2	TRBJ1-2	CASSFGHDYTF
TRBV29-1	TRBJ2-3	CSAGDRGSGDTQYF
TRBV29-1	TRBJ2-5	CSVAGRLKRETQYF
TRBV18	TRBJ1-5	CASSLLPGQGSLYQPQHF
TRBV6-2/TRBV6-3	TRBJ2-1	CASSYGLALIYNEQFF
TRBV12-3/TRBV12-4	TRBJ2-1	CASTDYRGSSQFF